The 23 T cell receptor beta chains presented below share a single source sample, sequenced in a study of T cells in women clearing cervical HPV infection. Sequencing was performed with immunoSEQ multiplex PCR; in TCRdb, only in-frame clones are kept and a portion is missing. The sample has tens of thousands of clones, and its top ten clones hold 35%. Sequenced: blood buffy coat. The receptors here all came from a woman aged 18 to 75 with a cervical HPV16 infection that either progressed to CIN3+ or cleared (not recorded which).

A remark on this clone: The observed sequence ends 3 residues before the CDR3 terminus, with the missing tail filled in from the germline J gene. V gene TRBV7-3 combines with J gene TRBJ1-1; D is uncertain. CDR3 size: 14 residues. Per germline, CDR1 SGHTA and CDR2 FQGTGA. V was pared by 3 bases and J by 1 base, with 9 bases between. Incomplete CDR3 DNA: TGTGCCAGCAGCTTGATACCGGGGAACACTGAA. Translation gives CASSLIPGNTE. The CDR3 reads in full as CASSLIPGNTEAFF.

About this clone: Read sequence stops 3 residues before the CDR3 end, and the germline J gene provides the missing end. V gene TRBV11-2 combines with J gene TRBJ2-3; weak D call: TRBD2 (5 bases). With 3 bases removed from V and 3 bases from J, the gap between germline ends came to 13 bases. This CDR3 contains 15 residues. CDR1 and CDR2 (germline): SGHAT, FQNNGV. CDR3 in amino acids: CASSLERMWTDTQYF. The CDR3 DNA, read in part, is TGTGCCAGCAGCTTGGAGCGGATGTGGACAGATACG.

On this clone: The sequence runs out 3 residues before the end of the CDR3; the remainder is reconstructed from the germline J gene. The chain recombines TRBV6-4 with TRBJ2-5, with TRBD2 as a possible D gene (5 bases). V shed 3 bases and J shed 5 bases, with 10 bases lying between them. CDR3 size: 13 residues. Germline V gene sequence: CDR1 MRHNA, CDR2 SNTAGT. The part of the CDR3 DNA that was read is TGTGCCAGCAGTGAAGACTATGGGGAGACC. Amino acid sequence: CASSEDYGET. The entire CDR3 protein reads CASSEDYGETQYF.

As to this clone: Coverage ceases 3 residues before the CDR3 finishes, and the germline J gene fills in the end. This chain connects TRBV27 to TRBJ2-1; possible D gene TRBD1, 5 bases. Germline V lookup: CDR1 MNHEY, CDR2 SMNVEV (reference sequence). V lost 6 bases to trimming and J lost 0 bases, with 12 bases between them. The CDR3 is 15 residues long. The CDR3 sequence is CASSSDRSSYNEQFF. CDR3 bases read: TGTGCCAGCAGCTCCGACAGAAGCTCCTACAATGAG.

Remarks on this clone: Read sequence stops 3 residues before the CDR3 end, and the germline J gene provides the missing end. The genes are TRBV2 and TRBJ2-2; 12 bases map to TRBD2. The length of the CDR3 is 17 residues. Germline CDR1 reads SNHLY; CDR2 reads FYNNEI. V shed 5 bases, J shed 3 bases, and the junction held 7 bases outside the gene matches. The DNA read from the CDR3 is TGTGCCAGCAGTACCTTGTGGACTAGCGGGGACACCGGGGAG. Residues: CASSTLWTSGDTGE. The CDR3, in full, reads CASSTLWTSGDTGELFF. Together with reference TRBV2 and TRBJ2-2, the CDR3 gives the full variable domain: EPEVTQTPSHQVTQMGQEVILRCVPISNHLYFYWYRQILGQKVEFLVSFYNNEISEKSEIFDDQFSVERPDGSNFTLKIRSTKLEDSAMYFCASSTLWTSGDTGELFFGEGSRLTVL.

Comments on this clone: The observed sequence ends 3 residues before the CDR3 terminus, with the missing tail filled in from the germline J gene. The chain links TRBV2 to TRBJ1-1, with TRBD1 matching over 9 bases. With V trimmed by 6 bases and J by 1 base, 12 bases remained unmatched. The V gene's germline CDR1 is SNHLY and CDR2 FYNNEI. The CDR3 loop spans 17 amino acids. CDR3 residues: CASSEGQGSPGNTEAFF. The covered CDR3 bases are TGTGCCAGCAGCGAGGGACAGGGTAGTCCGGGGAACACTGAA.

Note on this clone: An end of the junction differs from the germline gene, which may be a read error. The read ends 3 residues shy of where the CDR3 ends; the end is completed using the germline J gene. The same CDR3 also results from other DNA sequences found in this sample. The V and J genes are TRBV7-6 and TRBJ1-3; TRBD1 matches 10 bases. Germline CDR1 and CDR2: SGHVS and FNYEAQ. There are 17 residues in the CDR3. The CDR3 bases that were read are TGTGCCAGCAGCTTAGCGCAGGGACAGGGGTCGGGAAACACG. Protein product: CASSLAQGQGSGNT. In full, the CDR3 is CASSLAQGQGSGNTIYF.

Partial CDR3 DNA: TGTGCCAGCAGCCCAGGGGCAGGGCCCTACACTGAA. This sequence encodes CASSPGAGPYTE. The entire CDR3 sequence reads CASSPGAGPYTEAFF. The chain recombines TRBV7-9 with TRBJ1-1; tentatively, D is TRBD1 (6 bases). Read data end 3 residues before the CDR3 end; the end is taken from the germline J gene. Germline V lookup: CDR1 SEHNR, CDR2 FQNEAQ (reference sequence). The CDR3 covers 15 residues. V was cut by 5 bases and J by 3 bases, with 16 bases left in between.

A remark on this clone: Read coverage stops 3 residues before the CDR3 terminus; the germline J gene supplies the remainder. This sequence joins TRBV19 and TRBJ1-2, with 8 bases fitting TRBD1. Germline V gene data show CDR1 as LNHDA and CDR2 as SQIVND (reference sequence). The CDR3 loop spans 15 amino acids. The CDR3 DNA, read in part, is TGTGCCAGTAGTACCACACCACAGGGGGTAGGAGGC. This codes for CASSTTPQGVGG. The whole CDR3 sequence reads CASSTTPQGVGGYTF.

The CDR3 DNA, read in part, is TGTGCCAGTAGTATGTTGGCCACCGGGGGCACTGAA. Translation gives CASSMLATGGTE. The whole CDR3 protein reads CASSMLATGGTEAFF. V gene TRBV19 combines with J gene TRBJ1-1; D might be TRBD1 (5 bases). The missing CDR3 end, 3 residues past where the read stops, is filled in from the germline J gene. CDR3 length: 15 amino acids. Germline CDR1 reads LNHDA; CDR2 reads SQIVND (reference sequence). V lost 3 bases and J lost 4, with 15 bases in between.

As to this clone: The DNA ends 3 residues before the CDR3 does, and the rest of the CDR3 is filled in from the germline J gene. The V gene is TRBV5-5, the J gene TRBJ2-5; 9 bases are a match to TRBD2. The germline gives CDR1 SGHKS, CDR2 YYEKEE (reference sequence). Unmatched junction bases numbered 8, after V lost 6 bases and J lost 2 bases. The CDR3 is 15 amino acids. CDR3 bases read: TGTGCCAGCAAATCCGTAGCGGGGGATCAAGAGACC. This translates into CASKSVAGDQET. The whole CDR3 is CASKSVAGDQETQYF.

For this clone: The junction shows a germline mismatch at one end, possibly a read error. The read terminates 3 residues before the CDR3 end, so the remaining end is supplied by the germline J gene. Additional DNA sequences in this sample encode the identical CDR3. The chain employs TRBV18 and TRBJ2-3, with a tentative D call TRBD2 (5 bases). The CDR3 has 14 amino acids. Germline V gene data show CDR1 as KGHSH and CDR2 as LQKENI. CDR3: CASSPRQSGETQYF. The CDR3 bases that were read are TGTGCCAGCTCCCCACGCCAGAGCGGAGAGACG.

Concerning this clone itself: The sequence runs out 3 residues before the end of the CDR3; the remainder is reconstructed from the germline J gene. The chain joins TRBV5-5 to TRBJ1-4; the match to TRBD1 covers 7 bases. CDR1 SGHKS and CDR2 YYEKEE come from the germline V gene (reference sequence). The ends lost 4 bases at V and 5 bases at J; junction bases unmatched: 5. There are 14 residues in the CDR3. The CDR3 loop is CASSQGTENEKLFF. Partial CDR3 DNA: TGTGCCAGCAGCCAAGGGACAGAGAATGAAAAA.

Comment on this clone: The CDR3 extends 3 residues past the end of the read, so its final part is completed from the germline J gene. This chain links TRBV7-9 with TRBJ1-4, with D possibly matching TRBD1 (5 bases). There are 14 residues in the CDR3. From germline, CDR1 is SEHNR and CDR2 FQNEAQ (reference sequence). CDR3 protein: CASSLDSRGSPLFF. The DNA read from the CDR3 is TGTGCCAGCAGCCTCGACAGTCGTGGTTCACCA.

Regarding this clone: The read terminates 3 residues before the CDR3 end, so the remaining end is supplied by the germline J gene. This chain links TRBV10-1 with TRBJ1-2, with no clear D. This CDR3 spans 13 amino acids. V lost 6 bases and J lost 6, with 14 bases in between. Per germline, CDR1 WNHNN and CDR2 SYGVQD (reference sequence). CDR3 sequence: CASSPLRGNGYTF. The sequenced CDR3 bases are TGCGCCAGCAGCCCCCTTCGGGGTAATGGC.

Details on this clone: The read is 3 residues too short to cover the CDR3 end, so that end is filled in from the germline J gene. Other DNA variants within this sample encode the same CDR3. The V gene is TRBV30, the J gene TRBJ1-1, with D maybe TRBD1 (5 bases). The germline V gene encodes CDR1 GTSNPN and CDR2 SVGIG (reference sequence). This CDR3 region has 13 residues. The CDR3 reads CAWSVAPGLPAFF. The covered CDR3 bases are TGTGCCTGGAGTGTTGCCCCAGGGCTACCG.

As to this clone: The read terminates 3 residues ahead of where the CDR3 ends, so the germline J gene completes it. V is TRBV5-4 and J is TRBJ1-1; TRBD1 matches at 7 bases. The CDR3 covers 15 residues. V shed 3 bases and J 1 base; nucleotides not matched to a gene: 6. CDR1 SGHNT and CDR2 YYREEE come from the germline V gene (reference sequence). The sequenced CDR3 bases are TGTGCCAGCAGCTACCGACAGGGACGGAACACTGAA. As protein: CASSYRQGRNTE. Given in full, the CDR3 is CASSYRQGRNTEAFF.

With regard to this clone: With the read ending 3 residues before the CDR3 end, the germline J gene is used to fill in that end. The chain carries TRBV18 and TRBJ1-4, with D perhaps TRBD1 (5 bases). The CDR3 contains 14 residues. Trimming removed 3 bases at V and 5 bases at J, with 10 bases between. The germline V gene has CDR1 KGHSH and CDR2 LQKENI. The CDR3 here is CASSPEGLNEKLFF. The part of the CDR3 DNA that was read is TGTGCCAGCTCACCGGAGGGGTTAAATGAAAAA. Looking up the rest from reference TRBV18 and TRBJ1-4 gives the full variable domain: NAGVMQNPRHLVRRRGQEARLRCSPMKGHSHVYWYRQLPEEGLKFMVYLQKENIIDESGMPKERFSAEFPKEGPSILRIQQVVRGDSAAYFCASSPEGLNEKLFFGSGTQLSVL.

To note about this clone: The read ends 3 residues shy of where the CDR3 ends; the end is completed using the germline J gene. The V and J genes are TRBV13 and TRBJ2-2; 9 nucleotides align to TRBD1. The trim removed 5 bases at V and 8 bases at J, leaving 12 bases unmatched. Germline V lookup: CDR1 PRHDT, CDR2 FYEKMQ (reference sequence). The length of the CDR3 is 16 residues. The CDR3 loop is CASSDRDREWKGELFF. The covered CDR3 bases are TGTGCCAGCAGCGACCGGGACAGGGAATGGAAAGGGGAG.

Remarks on this clone: The read terminates 3 residues ahead of where the CDR3 ends, so the germline J gene completes it. The V call is TRBV2, the J call TRBJ1-1, with D uncertain. CDR3 size: 11 residues. With 8 bases removed from V and 2 bases from J, the gap between germline ends came to 6 bases. The V gene's germline CDR1 is SNHLY and CDR2 FYNNEI. The part of the CDR3 DNA that was read is TGTGCCAGCCGTCCCAACACTGAA. Its protein is CASRPNTE. The whole CDR3 sequence reads CASRPNTEAFF.

In the case of this clone: The read comes to an end 3 residues before the CDR3 does, leaving the germline J gene to fill in the end. The rearrangement links TRBV18 to TRBJ1-2; D is uncertain. V dropped 3 bases and J dropped 3 bases, with 8 bases sitting between them. The germline CDR1 and CDR2 sequences are KGHSH and LQKENI. The CDR3 extends over 13 amino acids. The CDR3 loop reads CASSPQVDYGYTF. CDR3 DNA (partial): TGTGCCAGCTCACCCCAGGTGGACTATGGC. Together with reference TRBV18 and TRBJ1-2, the CDR3 gives the full variable domain: NAGVMQNPRHLVRRRGQEARLRCSPMKGHSHVYWYRQLPEEGLKFMVYLQKENIIDESGMPKERFSAEFPKEGPSILRIQQVVRGDSAAYFCASSPQVDYGYTFGSGTRLTVV.

The CDR3 is CASSPDSGWFEQYF. The CDR3 DNA, read in part, is TGTGCCAGCAGCCCTGATAGCGGGTGGTTCGAG. The chain links TRBV5-4 to TRBJ2-7, with TRBD2 matching over 7 bases. Read sequence stops 3 residues before the CDR3 end, and the germline J gene provides the missing end. CDR1 and CDR2 (germline): SGHNT, YYREEE (reference sequence). The CDR3 spans 14 residues. With 4 bases clipped from V and 6 bases from J, the junction kept 10 bases outside the gene matches.

As to this clone: The CDR3 extends 3 residues past the end of the read, so its final part is completed from the germline J gene. The V call is TRBV13, the J call TRBJ2-3; 7 nucleotides align to TRBD2. Germline loops: CDR1 PRHDT, CDR2 FYEKMQ (reference sequence). CDR3 length: 14 amino acids. V shed 6 bases, J shed 6 bases, and the junction held 9 bases outside the gene matches. Partial CDR3 DNA: TGTGCCAGCAGTTCGGCGGGAGTTACGGATACG. Amino acid sequence: CASSSAGVTDT. The full CDR3 is CASSSAGVTDTQYF.